This record looks at one TCR beta chain sequence and its context. Its antigen is currently unknown. PCR primers comprised 60 Vbeta and 13 Jbeta primers. Assay used: immunoSEQ multiplex PCR; TCRdb lists only in-frame clones, some missing. The data hold about 130,000 clones, with 55% to 75% observed a single time. The source of the sample is a study of cytomegalovirus exposure and HLA in healthy donors. Healthy bone marrow donors supplied every sample. This CDR3 spans 16 amino acids. V shed 2 bases and J 4 bases; nucleotides not matched to a gene: 6. Germline V gene data show CDR1 as SNHLY and CDR2 as FYNNEI. Broader study findings: Three of the chains that were CMV-associated were confirmed in vitro to be specific for CMV antigens. V segments that were indistinguishable, TRBV6-2 and TRBV6-3 among them, were omitted from analysis. By a later analysis, the bulk of CMV-associated TCR beta chains appeared HLA-restricted.

This receptor was taken from a man younger than 45 in good health and CMV-seropositive. Sequencing used PBMCs. The rearrangement links TRBV2 to TRBJ2-5, with TRBD2 matching over 11 bases. Here the CDR3 DNA reads TGTGCCAGCAGTGAATGGGGTCTAGCGGGAGGAGAGACCCAGTACTTC. It yields the protein CASSEWGLAGGETQYF.